These 11 T cell receptor beta chains were all obtained from the same sample, sequenced in a study of T-cell memory formation after mild COVID-19. MiXCR was run by TCRdb on the 5' RACE reads, yielding one entry per CDR3 protein. The sample has 300,000 or so distinct CDR3 sequences, around 15% seen once; the top ten hold approximately 25%. Sequenced input: PBMCs or a T cell subset sorted from them (not recorded which). These receptors all come from a man aged 18 to 29 who had mild COVID-19 (a few samples of this study predate the infection). Cell type and time point are not known.

This clonotype was counted between two and nine times. The genes are TRBV5-1 and TRBJ1-1, with TRBD1 matching 9 bases. The CDR3 covers 15 residues. The germline V gene has CDR1 SGHRS and CDR2 YFSETQ. Unmatched junction bases numbered 5, after V lost 0 bases and J lost 5 bases. The CDR3 loop reads CASSLEGQGWTEAFF. DNA for the CDR3: TGCGCCAGCAGCTTGGAGGGACAGGGATGGACTGAAGCTTTCTTT.

The chain joins TRBV6-5 to TRBJ2-7; D is possibly TRBD2 (6 bases). CDR1 is MNHEY and CDR2 is SVGAGI in the germline V gene. This CDR3 is 14 amino acids long. V gave up 2 bases and J gave up 5 bases, with 13 bases separating them. The CDR3 DNA reads TGTGCCAGCAGTTACAAGGGAGGTGTCCACGAGCAGTACTTC. This translates into CASSYKGGVHEQYF.

This clonotype was recorded a few times. The V and J genes are TRBV29-1 and TRBJ2-3; weak D call: TRBD2 (7 bases). Germline V gene sequence: CDR1 SQVTM, CDR2 ANQGSEA. The CDR3 is made up of 15 amino acids. V was trimmed by 1 base and J by 6 bases, leaving 17 bases between them. Here the CDR3 DNA reads TGCAGCGTTGAAGTCGGGGGGCGAGGAGACGATACGCAGTATTTT. Its translation: CSVEVGGRGDDTQYF.

This clonotype was detected many times. The chain has TRBV4-1 and TRBJ2-1, with D maybe TRBD1 (5 bases). V shed 0 bases and J shed 5 bases, with 14 bases lying between them. The CDR3 totals 16 residues. Germline V gene lookup returns CDR1 MGHRA and CDR2 YSYEKL. The CDR3: CASSQEPWSGNNEQFF. In DNA, the CDR3 is TGCGCCAGCAGCCAAGAACCATGGTCAGGGAACAATGAGCAGTTCTTC.

This clonotype appeared a few times. The chain has TRBV12-3 or TRBV12-4 and TRBJ2-3; 9 positions agree with TRBD2. The length of the CDR3 is 15 residues. With V trimmed by 6 bases and J by 6 bases, 10 bases remained unmatched. CDR3 region: CASSRGLAAADTQYF. CDR3 bases: TGTGCCAGCAGCCGGGGACTAGCTGCGGCGGATACGCAGTATTTT.

The rearrangement links TRBV7-3 to TRBJ2-3; D may correspond to TRBD1 or TRBD2 (5 bases each). CDR3 length: 15 amino acids. Germline V gene lookup returns CDR1 SGHTA and CDR2 FQGTGA. Trimming removed 2 bases at V and 2 bases at J, with 11 bases between. The CDR3 DNA follows: TGTGCCAGCAGCTTATTCCCGGGGACCACAGATACGCAGTATTTT. Its protein product is CASSLFPGTTDTQYF.

This clonotype was seen a handful of times. The V and J genes are TRBV20-1 and TRBJ2-1; tentative D call: TRBD1 (6 bases). This CDR3 is 13 amino acids long. Germline V CDR1 and CDR2: DFQATT, SNEGSKA (reference sequence). V was shortened by 3 bases and J by 5 bases, with 11 bases between the two germline ends. CDR3 bases: TGCAGTGCTAGTCGGACAGCCAACAATGAGCAGTTCTTC. Its protein is CSASRTANNEQFF.

There are many counts of this clonotype. The chain carries TRBV5-1 and TRBJ2-7, with a weak D call TRBD2 (6 bases). The V and J ends lost 0 bases and 2 bases respectively, with 12 bases between them. Germline CDR1 reads SGHRS; CDR2 reads YFSETQ. The CDR3 length is 15 residues. The DNA for the CDR3 is TGCGCCAGCAGCTTGGTAATAGCGGCCACCTACGAGCAGTACTTC. Amino acids: CASSLVIAATYEQYF.

This clonotype was seen more than once but under ten times. The chain combines TRBV29-1 with TRBJ1-1; D uncertain. This CDR3 spans 13 amino acids. Between the trimmed V and J ends, which lost 5 bases and 0 bases, there was a span of 10 bases. Per the germline V gene, CDR1 is SQVTM and CDR2 is ANQGSEA. The CDR3 nucleotides are TGCAGCGTTCAAGTGGGAATGAACACTGAAGCTTTCTTT. Translating it yields CSVQVGMNTEAFF.

The chain uses TRBV12-3 or TRBV12-4 and TRBJ2-5, with D perhaps matching TRBD1 (5 bases). Trimming pared 6 bases from V and 5 bases from J, leaving 13 bases between. The CDR3 sequence is 13 residues long. CDR3 loop: CASRDTLGETQYF. The CDR3 DNA follows: TGTGCCAGCAGGGACACCTTGGGGGAGACCCAGTACTTC.

This clonotype was recorded a few times. This chain joins TRBV14 and TRBJ1-3, with TRBD1 matching over 7 bases. Germline CDR1 reads SGHDN; CDR2 reads FVKESK. The CDR3 extends over 16 amino acids. The J segment lost 0 bases and the V segment lost 4 bases, leaving 6 bases of the junction unmatched. The CDR3 DNA follows: TGTGCCAGCAGCCCGTTGGGACAGAACTCTGGAAACACCATATATTTT. Its protein product is CASSPLGQNSGNTIYF. Complete variable domain (other parts from reference TRBV14 and TRBJ1-3): EAGVTQFPSHSVIEKGQTVTLRCDPISGHDNLYWYRRVMGKEIKFLLHFVKESKQDESGMPNNRFLAERTGGTYSTLKVQPAELEDSGVYFCASSPLGQNSGNTIYFGEGSWLTVV.